The present entry profiles one T cell receptor (beta chain) with its context. Its antigen is not identified. CDR3 length: 18 amino acids. This record belongs to a study of cytomegalovirus exposure and HLA in healthy donors. The study, taken as a whole, reports: In a later analysis, TCR beta V- and J-gene trimming showed a link to a missense DCLRE1C variant. Immune exposure information comprised only CMV serostatus. Per a later analysis, HLA-associated TCR beta chains showed more clonal expansion than other, equally common TCR beta chains.

Primers: 60 Vbeta forward and 13 Jbeta reverse. The data were produced by immunoSEQ multiplex PCR, yet TCRdb's version contains in-frame clones alone and is incomplete. Of about 170,000 clones detected, about 65% appear once; the ten largest clones hold about 7%. The rearrangement links TRBV21-1 to TRBJ2-7; the table assigns TRBD2, which was not confirmed against the DNA. TRBV21-1 corresponds to a pseudogene. This receptor was identified in a man aged 35 to 55 in good health and CMV-seropositive. The sequencing sample was made of PBMCs. CDR3 nucleotides: TGTGCCAGCAGCAAGCGTGGTCGCGGCGGGGGGAGGTCCTACGAGCAGTACTTC. Protein product: CASSKRGRGGGRSYEQYF.